This is a list of T cell receptor beta chains from one sample in a study of vaccination effects on CD4 cells after COVID-19. Profiled with immunoSEQ multiplex PCR; TCRdb holds only in-frame clones, not every one. The data contain about 26,000 clones, approximately 78% of them singletons. No antigens are known for them. Specimen: CD4+ T cells from PBMCs cultured with HCoV-NL63 spike peptides, collected before COVID-19 vaccination. The receptors were sampled from a human donor who had a prior SARS-CoV-2 infection. Both conserved end residues are part of each CDR3. D genes are given only for firm matches. The size of a clone is reported for some rows only, either as once, few or many, or as a class for expanded clones.

j_gene: TRBJ1-1
v_gene: TRBV6-5
abundance: .
len: 13
d_gene: .
CDR3nt: TGTGCCAGCAGTCTGGTGCACGGGTTGGAAGCTTTCTTT
CDR3aa: CASSLVHGLEAFF

j_gene: TRBJ2-3
v_gene: TRBV10-2
abundance: .
len: 15
d_gene: TRBD2
CDR3nt: TGCGCCAGCAGTCCCCTGACTAGCGGGGGAGATACGCAGTATTTT
CDR3aa: CASSPLTSGGDTQYF

j_gene: TRBJ1-3
v_gene: TRBV7-9
abundance: few
len: 16
d_gene: .
CDR3nt: TGTGCCAGCAACCTTGTCGTCACAAGCTCTGGAAACACCATATATTTT
CDR3aa: CASNLVVTSSGNTIYF

j_gene: TRBJ2-7
v_gene: TRBV7-2
abundance: once
len: 15
d_gene: .
CDR3nt: TGTGCCAGCAGCCCATACGGGACTCTGGACCACGAGCAGTACTTC
CDR3aa: CASSPYGTLDHEQYF

j_gene: TRBJ2-7
v_gene: TRBV19
abundance: .
len: 15
d_gene: TRBD2
CDR3nt: TGTGCCAGTAGTAGCCCTAGCGGGGGTACCTACGAGCAGTACTTC
CDR3aa: CASSSPSGGTYEQYF

j_gene: TRBJ2-2
v_gene: TRBV13
abundance: .
len: 17
d_gene: .
CDR3nt: TGTGCCAGCAGCTTATTTGGAGGCAAGAGTCACACCGGGGAGCTGTTTTTT
CDR3aa: CASSLFGGKSHTGELFF

j_gene: TRBJ1-1
v_gene: TRBV3-1/TRBV3-2
abundance: .
len: 15
d_gene: .
CDR3nt: TGTGCCAGCAGCCAAGGGAGGGGGGCGCGGGCTGAAGCTTTCTTT
CDR3aa: CASSQGRGARAEAFF

j_gene: TRBJ2-7
v_gene: TRBV5-1
abundance: few
len: 13
d_gene: .
CDR3nt: TGCGCCAGCAGCTTGATGCAGTCTGGCGAGCAGTACTTC
CDR3aa: CASSLMQSGEQYF

j_gene: TRBJ1-2
v_gene: TRBV9
abundance: .
len: 11
d_gene: .
CDR3nt: TGTGCCAGCAGCCCGGGGTATGGCTACACCTTC
CDR3aa: CASSPGYGYTF

j_gene: TRBJ1-2
v_gene: TRBV5-4
abundance: .
len: 12
d_gene: .
CDR3nt: TGTGCCAGCAGCTTGGACGGGTATGGCTACACCTTC
CDR3aa: CASSLDGYGYTF

j_gene: TRBJ1-1
v_gene: TRBV7-2
abundance: once
len: 14
d_gene: .
CDR3nt: TGTGCCAGCAGCTTAGCCTTGGGTTTCACTGAAGCTTTCTTT
CDR3aa: CASSLALGFTEAFF

j_gene: TRBJ2-1
v_gene: TRBV2
abundance: .
len: 16
d_gene: TRBD2
CDR3nt: TGTGCCAGCAGTGCCGGACTAGCGGTCTCCTACAATGAGCAGTTCTTC
CDR3aa: CASSAGLAVSYNEQFF

j_gene: TRBJ1-1
v_gene: TRBV11-2
abundance: .
len: 15
d_gene: .
CDR3nt: TGTGCCAGCAGCAAACTTCCATCCCGGGGTACTGAAGCTTTCTTT
CDR3aa: CASSKLPSRGTEAFF

j_gene: TRBJ2-7
v_gene: TRBV2
abundance: .
len: 15
d_gene: TRBD2
CDR3nt: TGTGCCAGCAGGGGGGGTGGCGGGAGCATCTACGAGCAGTACTTC
CDR3aa: CASRGGGGSIYEQYF

j_gene: TRBJ2-7
v_gene: TRBV3-1/TRBV3-2
abundance: .
len: 12
d_gene: .
CDR3nt: TGTGCCAGCAGCCAAGACACCTACGAGCAGTACTTC
CDR3aa: CASSQDTYEQYF

j_gene: TRBJ2-5
v_gene: TRBV5-6
abundance: .
len: 12
d_gene: .
CDR3nt: TGTGCCAGCAGCTTAAACCAAGAGACCCAGTACTTC
CDR3aa: CASSLNQETQYF

j_gene: TRBJ1-2
v_gene: TRBV7-2
abundance: once
len: 16
d_gene: .
CDR3nt: TGTGCCAGCAGCCTACTAGGGCAGACGGCTAACTATGGCTACACCTTC
CDR3aa: CASSLLGQTANYGYTF

j_gene: TRBJ1-5
v_gene: TRBV2
abundance: few
len: 13
d_gene: .
CDR3nt: TGTGCCAGCAGTGACTCCACCTATCAGCCCCAGCATTTT
CDR3aa: CASSDSTYQPQHF

j_gene: TRBJ2-1
v_gene: TRBV2
abundance: .
len: 13
d_gene: TRBD2
CDR3nt: TGTGCCAGCACTCCCGGACTAGCGGGGGAGCAGTTCTTC
CDR3aa: CASTPGLAGEQFF

j_gene: TRBJ1-1
v_gene: TRBV6-5
abundance: .
len: 13
d_gene: .
CDR3nt: TGTGCCACCCTCGTCGACTCGGACCGGACCTCTTTCTTT
CDR3aa: CATLVDSDRTSFF

j_gene: TRBJ1-2
v_gene: TRBV20-1
abundance: few
len: 11
d_gene: .
CDR3nt: TGCAGTGCTAGAGTGGCATATGGCTACACCTTC
CDR3aa: CSARVAYGYTF

j_gene: TRBJ1-5
v_gene: TRBV3-1/TRBV3-2
abundance: few
len: 13
d_gene: .
CDR3nt: TGTGCCAGCAGCCAATCAGTCAATCAGCCCCAGCATTTT
CDR3aa: CASSQSVNQPQHF

j_gene: TRBJ2-1
v_gene: TRBV11-1
abundance: .
len: 16
d_gene: .
CDR3nt: TGTGCCAGCAGCTCACCTGCCGGTCTACGCAACAATGAGCAGTTCTTC
CDR3aa: CASSSPAGLRNNEQFF

j_gene: TRBJ2-2
v_gene: TRBV6-6
abundance: .
len: 12
d_gene: .
CDR3nt: TGTGCCAGCAGTTACCAGACCGGGGAGCTGTTTTTT
CDR3aa: CASSYQTGELFF

j_gene: TRBJ2-3
v_gene: TRBV7-6
abundance: .
len: 16
d_gene: TRBD2
CDR3nt: TGTGCCAGCAGCCGGGCCCTAGCGGGGGCGACAGATACGCAGTATTTT
CDR3aa: CASSRALAGATDTQYF

j_gene: TRBJ2-5
v_gene: TRBV3-1/TRBV3-2
abundance: .
len: 13
d_gene: .
CDR3nt: TGTGCCAGCAGCCAGGAGGGGCTCTTGACCCAGTACTTC
CDR3aa: CASSQEGLLTQYF

j_gene: TRBJ1-2
v_gene: TRBV18
abundance: .
len: 12
d_gene: .
CDR3nt: TGTGCCAGCTCACCTAACAGAGATGGCTACACCTTC
CDR3aa: CASSPNRDGYTF

j_gene: TRBJ2-1
v_gene: TRBV7-6
abundance: .
len: 15
d_gene: TRBD2
CDR3nt: TGTGCCAGCAGCTTAGGTAGCGGGTTTTACAATGAGCAGTTCTTC
CDR3aa: CASSLGSGFYNEQFF

j_gene: TRBJ2-1
v_gene: TRBV7-2
abundance: .
len: 15
d_gene: .
CDR3nt: TGTGCCAGCAGCTTCCATTATGGCAGCGCCACCCCTGAGTTCTTC
CDR3aa: CASSFHYGSATPEFF

j_gene: TRBJ1-1
v_gene: TRBV15
abundance: .
len: 12
d_gene: .
CDR3nt: TGTGCCACCAGCAGAGGGTGGTCTGAAGCTTTCTTT
CDR3aa: CATSRGWSEAFF

j_gene: TRBJ2-5
v_gene: TRBV18
abundance: .
len: 14
d_gene: .
CDR3nt: TGTGCCAGCTCACCACCGACAGACCAAGAGACCCAGTACTTC
CDR3aa: CASSPPTDQETQYF

j_gene: TRBJ2-5
v_gene: TRBV7-2
abundance: .
len: 14
d_gene: .
CDR3nt: TGTGCCAGCAGCTTAGTAGCGGCGCAAGAGACCCAGTACTTC
CDR3aa: CASSLVAAQETQYF

j_gene: TRBJ2-7
v_gene: TRBV12-5
abundance: .
len: 14
d_gene: .
CDR3nt: TGTGCTAGTGGTTTGGTATCCCCGAGGTACGAGCAGTACTTC
CDR3aa: CASGLVSPRYEQYF

j_gene: TRBJ2-7
v_gene: TRBV2
abundance: few
len: 14
d_gene: .
CDR3nt: TGTGCCAGCAGCGGGCGGACAGGGCGGGGGGAGCAGTACTTC
CDR3aa: CASSGRTGRGEQYF

j_gene: TRBJ1-5
v_gene: TRBV3-1/TRBV3-2
abundance: .
len: 13
d_gene: TRBD1
CDR3nt: TGTGCCAGCAGCCCGGACAGGGAACAGCCCCAGCATTTT
CDR3aa: CASSPDREQPQHF

j_gene: TRBJ2-5
v_gene: TRBV14
abundance: once
len: 15
d_gene: .
CDR3nt: TGTGCCAGCAGCCAACATCCGGGGGCAGGGGAGACCCAGTACTTC
CDR3aa: CASSQHPGAGETQYF

j_gene: TRBJ1-4
v_gene: TRBV11-2
abundance: .
len: 20
d_gene: TRBD1
CDR3nt: TGTGCCAGCAGCTTAGATCCCCCCCAGGGGGTTATTTCGACTAATGAAAAACTGTTTTTT
CDR3aa: CASSLDPPQGVISTNEKLFF

j_gene: TRBJ2-3
v_gene: TRBV10-3
abundance: .
len: 14
d_gene: TRBD1
CDR3nt: TGTGCCATCAGTGCGTCAGGGGGTGAAGATACGCAGTATTTT
CDR3aa: CAISASGGEDTQYF

j_gene: TRBJ2-7
v_gene: TRBV25-1
abundance: once
len: 13
d_gene: TRBD1
CDR3nt: TGTGCCAGCAGTGTGACAGGGACCTACGAGCAGTACTTC
CDR3aa: CASSVTGTYEQYF

j_gene: TRBJ2-2
v_gene: TRBV18
abundance: .
len: 17
d_gene: TRBD2
CDR3nt: TGTGCCAGCTCACCCGAACTAGCGGGATGGAACACCGGGGAGCTGTTTTTT
CDR3aa: CASSPELAGWNTGELFF

j_gene: TRBJ2-1
v_gene: TRBV2
abundance: .
len: 14
d_gene: .
CDR3nt: TGTGCCAGCAGTGAAAACCGGGACGGACATGAGCAGTTCTTC
CDR3aa: CASSENRDGHEQFF

j_gene: TRBJ2-3
v_gene: TRBV5-1
abundance: .
len: 16
d_gene: TRBD2
CDR3nt: TGCGCCAGCAGCTCAACCTCTAGCGGGGGATCGGATACGCAGTATTTT
CDR3aa: CASSSTSSGGSDTQYF

j_gene: TRBJ1-5
v_gene: TRBV5-1
abundance: .
len: 13
d_gene: TRBD1
CDR3nt: TGCGCCAGCAAAACAGGGGACGATCAGCCCCAGCATTTT
CDR3aa: CASKTGDDQPQHF

j_gene: TRBJ2-5
v_gene: TRBV3-1/TRBV3-2
abundance: .
len: 16
d_gene: .
CDR3nt: TGTGCCAGCAGCCAAGTTGGACGAGGGGCGTGGGAGACCCAGTACTTC
CDR3aa: CASSQVGRGAWETQYF

j_gene: TRBJ1-6
v_gene: TRBV5-1
abundance: .
len: 17
d_gene: TRBD1
CDR3nt: TGCGCCAGCAGCTTGGCGTATGGACAGGGGCTGAATTCACCCCTCCACTTT
CDR3aa: CASSLAYGQGLNSPLHF

j_gene: TRBJ2-3
v_gene: TRBV6-4
abundance: .
len: 17
d_gene: TRBD2
CDR3nt: TGTGCCAGCAACAGAGGGGATAGCGGGGGGATCACAGATACGCAGTATTTT
CDR3aa: CASNRGDSGGITDTQYF

j_gene: TRBJ2-1
v_gene: TRBV24-1
abundance: few
len: 17
d_gene: .
CDR3nt: TGTGCCACCAGTGATCGAACCCACCGGAGCTCCTACAATGAGCAGTTCTTC
CDR3aa: CATSDRTHRSSYNEQFF

j_gene: TRBJ1-3
v_gene: TRBV6-5
abundance: .
len: 11
d_gene: .
CDR3nt: TGTGCCAGCAGTAGGGGGGACACCATATATTTT
CDR3aa: CASSRGDTIYF

j_gene: TRBJ2-7
v_gene: TRBV5-6
abundance: few
len: 14
d_gene: TRBD1
CDR3nt: TGTGCCAGCAGCTTGGTATCGGCCAGGGGGATGCAGTACTTC
CDR3aa: CASSLVSARGMQYF

j_gene: TRBJ2-7
v_gene: TRBV30
abundance: .
len: 13
d_gene: .
CDR3nt: TGTGCCTGGACTTATGGGGCTTACTACGAGCAGTACTTC
CDR3aa: CAWTYGAYYEQYF

j_gene: TRBJ2-2
v_gene: TRBV11-2
abundance: .
len: 16
d_gene: TRBD2
CDR3nt: TGTGCCAGCAGCTTTATAGCGGGGTCGTCCACCGGGGAGCTGTTTTTT
CDR3aa: CASSFIAGSSTGELFF